These 4 T cell receptor beta chains came from one sample sequenced in a study of blood T cells in healthy people across ages. For the second PCR, which ran for about 6 to 11 cycles, a sample-barcoded 5' primer and a J-beta primer mix were used. TCRdb reanalysed the 5' RACE reads using MiXCR and keeps one entry per CDR3 protein. The data show fewer than 1,200,000 distinct CDR3 sequences, roughly 24% seen once. The same data also went into a second study, on T cells of mothers and their children.

The sample consisted of blood. The receptors were sampled from a girl aged 2-10 years in good health.

The chain uses TRBV6-2 or TRBV6-3 and TRBJ1-6; TRBD1 aligns across 7 bases. Germline values: CDR1 MNHEY, CDR2 SVGEGT. The CDR3 length is 15 residues. The trim removed 4 bases at V and 7 bases at J, leaving 7 bases unmatched. The CDR3 DNA sequence: TGTGCCAGCAGTTTACAGGGGATGCGGAATTCACCCCTCCACTTT. Residues: CASSLQGMRNSPLHF.

The chain employs TRBV11-2 and TRBJ2-1; D uncertain. The J call may be faulty, since TRBJ2-7 better matches the DNA end. Germline CDR1 reads SGHAT; CDR2 reads FQNNGV. The CDR3 spans 14 residues. Here the CDR3 DNA reads TGTGCCAGCAGCTTGTCTTCTAGGTTCTACGAGCAGTACTTC. Translated: CASSLSSRFYEQYF.

This chain links TRBV12-5 with TRBJ2-5; D is undetermined. This CDR3 comprises 14 residues. Per the germline V gene, CDR1 is LGHNT and CDR2 is FRNRAP. V lost 3 bases, J lost 1 base, and 9 bases lay in between. CDR3 in DNA: TGTGCTAGTGGTTTCGCGGTGTCCCAAGAGACCCAGTACTTC. Translating it yields CASGFAVSQETQYF.

V gene TRBV9 combines with J gene TRBJ1-4, with a weak D call TRBD1 (5 bases). The CDR3 spans 12 residues. Trimming stripped 5 bases from V and 12 bases from J, with 14 bases between. Germline CDR1 is SGDLS and CDR2 is YYNGEE. The CDR3 protein is CASRGGTEQLFF. CDR3 coding DNA: TGTGCCAGCAGGGGAGGGACGGAACAACTGTTTTTT.